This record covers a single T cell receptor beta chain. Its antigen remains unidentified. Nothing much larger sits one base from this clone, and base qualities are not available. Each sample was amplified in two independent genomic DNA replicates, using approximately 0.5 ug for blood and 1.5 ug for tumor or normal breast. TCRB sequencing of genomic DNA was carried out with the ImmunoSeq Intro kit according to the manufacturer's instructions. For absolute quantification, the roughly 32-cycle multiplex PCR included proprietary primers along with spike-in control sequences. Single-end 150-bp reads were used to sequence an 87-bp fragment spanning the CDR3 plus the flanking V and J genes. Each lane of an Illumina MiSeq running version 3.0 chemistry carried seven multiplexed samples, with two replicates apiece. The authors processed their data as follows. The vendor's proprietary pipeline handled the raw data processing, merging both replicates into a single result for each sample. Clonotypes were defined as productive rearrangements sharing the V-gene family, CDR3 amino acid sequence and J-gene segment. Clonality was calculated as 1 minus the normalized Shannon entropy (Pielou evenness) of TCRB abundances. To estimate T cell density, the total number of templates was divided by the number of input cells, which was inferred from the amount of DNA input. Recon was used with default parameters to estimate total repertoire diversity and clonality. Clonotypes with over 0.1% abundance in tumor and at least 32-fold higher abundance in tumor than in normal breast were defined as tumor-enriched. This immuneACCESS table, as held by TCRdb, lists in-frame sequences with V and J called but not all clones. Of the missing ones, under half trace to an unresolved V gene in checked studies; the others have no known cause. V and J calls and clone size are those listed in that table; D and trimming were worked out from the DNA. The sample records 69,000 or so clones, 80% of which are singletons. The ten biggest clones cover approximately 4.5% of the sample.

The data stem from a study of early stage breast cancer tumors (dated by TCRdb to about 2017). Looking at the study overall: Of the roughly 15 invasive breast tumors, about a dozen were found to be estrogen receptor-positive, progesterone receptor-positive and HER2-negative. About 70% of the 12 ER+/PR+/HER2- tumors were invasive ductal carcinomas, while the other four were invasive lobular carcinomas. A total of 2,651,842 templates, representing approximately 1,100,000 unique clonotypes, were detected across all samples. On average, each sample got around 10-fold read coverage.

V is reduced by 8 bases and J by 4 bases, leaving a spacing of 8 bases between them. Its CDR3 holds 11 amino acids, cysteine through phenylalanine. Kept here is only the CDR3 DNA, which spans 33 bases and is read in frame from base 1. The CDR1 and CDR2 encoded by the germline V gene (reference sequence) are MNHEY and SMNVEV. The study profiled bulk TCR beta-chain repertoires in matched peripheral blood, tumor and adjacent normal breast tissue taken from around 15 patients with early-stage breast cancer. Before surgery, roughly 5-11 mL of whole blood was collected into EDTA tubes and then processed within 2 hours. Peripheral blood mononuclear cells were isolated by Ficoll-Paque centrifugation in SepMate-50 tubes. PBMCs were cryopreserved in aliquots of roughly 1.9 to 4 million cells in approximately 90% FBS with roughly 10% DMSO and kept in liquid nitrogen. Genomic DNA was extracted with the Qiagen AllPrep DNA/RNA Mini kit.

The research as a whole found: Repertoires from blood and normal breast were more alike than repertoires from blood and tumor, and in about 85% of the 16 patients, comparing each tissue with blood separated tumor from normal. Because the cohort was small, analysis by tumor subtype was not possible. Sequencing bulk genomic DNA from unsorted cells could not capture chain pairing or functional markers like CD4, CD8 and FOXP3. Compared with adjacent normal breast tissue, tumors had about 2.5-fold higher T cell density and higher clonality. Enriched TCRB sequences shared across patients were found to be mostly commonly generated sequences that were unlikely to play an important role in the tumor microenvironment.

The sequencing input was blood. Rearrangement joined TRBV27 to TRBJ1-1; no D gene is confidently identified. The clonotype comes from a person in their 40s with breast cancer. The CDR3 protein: CASSVGTEAFF. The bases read TGTGCCAGCTCTGTTGGCACTGAAGCTTTCTTT.